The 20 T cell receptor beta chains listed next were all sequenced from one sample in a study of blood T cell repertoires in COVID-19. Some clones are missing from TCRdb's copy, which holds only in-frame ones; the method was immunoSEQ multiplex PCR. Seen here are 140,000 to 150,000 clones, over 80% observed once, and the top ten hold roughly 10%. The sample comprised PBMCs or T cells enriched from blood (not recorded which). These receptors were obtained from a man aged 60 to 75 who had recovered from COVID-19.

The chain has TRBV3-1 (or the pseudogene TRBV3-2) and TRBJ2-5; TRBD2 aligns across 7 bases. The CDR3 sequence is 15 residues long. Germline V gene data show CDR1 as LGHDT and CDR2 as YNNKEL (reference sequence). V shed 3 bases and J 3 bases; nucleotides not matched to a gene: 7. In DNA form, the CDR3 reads TGTGCCAGCAGCCATGCCAGAACTAGCGAAGAGACCCAGTACTTC. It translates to CASSHARTSEETQYF.

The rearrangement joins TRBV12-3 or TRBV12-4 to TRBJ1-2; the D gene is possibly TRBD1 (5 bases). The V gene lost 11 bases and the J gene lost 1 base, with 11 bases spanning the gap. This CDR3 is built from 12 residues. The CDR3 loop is CAQGHFNYGYTF. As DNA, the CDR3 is TGTGCCCAGGGCCATTTTAACTATGGCTACACCTTC.

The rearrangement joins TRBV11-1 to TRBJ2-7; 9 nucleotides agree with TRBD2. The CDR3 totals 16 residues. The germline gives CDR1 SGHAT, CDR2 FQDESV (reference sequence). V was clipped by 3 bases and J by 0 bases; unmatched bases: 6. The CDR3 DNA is TGTGCCAGCAGCTTGGTTGGGACTAGCACCTCCTACGAGCAGTACTTC. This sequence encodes CASSLVGTSTSYEQYF.

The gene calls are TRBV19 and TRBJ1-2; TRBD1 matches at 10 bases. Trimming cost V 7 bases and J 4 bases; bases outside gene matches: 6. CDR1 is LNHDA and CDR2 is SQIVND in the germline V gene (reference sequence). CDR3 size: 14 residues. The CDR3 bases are TGTGCCAGTAACGACAGGGGGCGAAGCTATGGCTACACCTTC. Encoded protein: CASNDRGRSYGYTF.

CDR3 nucleotide sequence: TGTGCCAGCAGCCAATTTAGCTACTACGAGCAGTACTTC. This translates into CASSQFSYYEQYF. The chain recombines TRBV14 with TRBJ2-7; D is unclear. Trimming took off 2 bases at V and 3 bases at J, with 8 bases between the two ends. The V gene's germline CDR1 is SGHDN and CDR2 FVKESK. The length of the CDR3 is 13 residues.

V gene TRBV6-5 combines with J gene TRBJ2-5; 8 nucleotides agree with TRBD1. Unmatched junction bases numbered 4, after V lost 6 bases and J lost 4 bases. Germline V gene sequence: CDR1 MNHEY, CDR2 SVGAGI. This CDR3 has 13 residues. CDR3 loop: CASSDRGGETQYF. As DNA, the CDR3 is TGTGCCAGCAGCGACAGGGGAGGAGAGACCCAGTACTTC.

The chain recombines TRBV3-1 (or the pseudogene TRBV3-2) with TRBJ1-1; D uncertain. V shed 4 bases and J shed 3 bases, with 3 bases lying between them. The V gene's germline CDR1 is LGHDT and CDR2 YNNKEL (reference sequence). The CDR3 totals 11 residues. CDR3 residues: CASSRDTEAFF. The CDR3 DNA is TGTGCCAGCAGCCGAGACACTGAAGCTTTCTTT.

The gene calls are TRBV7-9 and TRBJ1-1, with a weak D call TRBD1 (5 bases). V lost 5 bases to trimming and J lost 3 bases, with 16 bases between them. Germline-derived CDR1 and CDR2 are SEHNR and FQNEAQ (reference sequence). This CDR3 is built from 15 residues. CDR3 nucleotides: TGTGCCAGCAGCCCCACTGGGGGGAGATACACTGAAGCTTTCTTT. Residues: CASSPTGGRYTEAFF.

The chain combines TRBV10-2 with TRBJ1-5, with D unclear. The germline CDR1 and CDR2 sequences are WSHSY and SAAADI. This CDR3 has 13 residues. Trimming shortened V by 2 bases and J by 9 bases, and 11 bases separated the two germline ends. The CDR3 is CASSEAAPGPQHF. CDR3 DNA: TGCGCCAGCAGTGAGGCGGCCCCCGGGCCCCAGCATTTT.

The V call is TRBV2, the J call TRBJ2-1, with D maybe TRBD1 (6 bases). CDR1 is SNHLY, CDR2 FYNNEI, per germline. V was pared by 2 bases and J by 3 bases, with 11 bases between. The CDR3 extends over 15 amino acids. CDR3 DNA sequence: TGTGCCAGCAGTGAAAGGACAGTGTACTACAATGAGCAGTTCTTC. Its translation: CASSERTVYYNEQFF.

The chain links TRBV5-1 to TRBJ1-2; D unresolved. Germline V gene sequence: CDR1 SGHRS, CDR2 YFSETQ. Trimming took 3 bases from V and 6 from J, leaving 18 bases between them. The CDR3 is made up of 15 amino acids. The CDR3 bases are TGCGCCAGCAGCTCCCCCCTAAACCCAAATGATGGCTACACCTTC. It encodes CASSSPLNPNDGYTF.

For the CDR3, the DNA is TGTGCCAGTAGACATTTCCCAGGCGCCAAAAACATTCAGTACTTC. Its translation is CASRHFPGAKNIQYF. This rearrangement joins TRBV19 to TRBJ2-4; D is undetermined. Between the trimmed V and J ends, which lost 6 bases and 1 base, there was a span of 13 bases. Germline-derived CDR1 and CDR2 are LNHDA and SQIVND (reference sequence). The CDR3 length is 15 residues. Combining the CDR3 with reference TRBV19 and TRBJ2-4 gives the whole variable domain DGGITQSPKYLFRKEGQNVTLSCEQNLNHDAMYWYRQDPGQGLRLIYYSQIVNDFQKGDIAEGYSVSREKKESFPLTVTSAQKNPTAFYLCASRHFPGAKNIQYFGAGTRLSVL.

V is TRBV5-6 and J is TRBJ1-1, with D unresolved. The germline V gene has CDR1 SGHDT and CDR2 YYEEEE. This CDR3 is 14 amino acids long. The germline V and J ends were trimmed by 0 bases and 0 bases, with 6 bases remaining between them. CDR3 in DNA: TGTGCCAGCAGCTTGGTTGGAGTGAACACTGAAGCTTTCTTT. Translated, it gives CASSLVGVNTEAFF.

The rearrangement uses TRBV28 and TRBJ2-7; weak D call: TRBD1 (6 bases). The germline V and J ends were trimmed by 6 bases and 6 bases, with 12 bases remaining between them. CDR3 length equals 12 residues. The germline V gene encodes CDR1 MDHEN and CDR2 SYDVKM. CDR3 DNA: TGTGCCAGCAGGCCCACAGGGATCGAGCAGTACTTC. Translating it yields CASRPTGIEQYF.

The CDR3, as DNA: TGTGCCAGCAGTTTACAGGGCCTCAATGAGCAGTTCTTC. This codes for CASSLQGLNEQFF. This rearrangement joins TRBV12-3 or TRBV12-4 to TRBJ2-1; tentatively, D is TRBD1 (5 bases). The CDR3 is 13 amino acids. The ends were cut back, 2 bases at V and 6 bases at J, with 8 bases in the middle.

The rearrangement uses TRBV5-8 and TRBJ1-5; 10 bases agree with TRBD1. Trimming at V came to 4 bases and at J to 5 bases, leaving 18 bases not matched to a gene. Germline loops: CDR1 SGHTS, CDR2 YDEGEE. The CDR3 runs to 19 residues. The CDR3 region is CASSRGGTGALEGDQPQHF. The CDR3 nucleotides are TGTGCCAGCAGCAGGGGTGGGACAGGGGCCCTCGAAGGGGATCAGCCCCAGCATTTT. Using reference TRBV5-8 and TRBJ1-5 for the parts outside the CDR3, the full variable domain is EAGVTQSPTHLIKTRGQQATLRCSPISGHTSVYWYQQALGLGLQFLLWYDEGEERNRGNFPPRFSGRQFPNYSSELNVNALELEDSALYLCASSRGGTGALEGDQPQHFGDGTRLSIL.

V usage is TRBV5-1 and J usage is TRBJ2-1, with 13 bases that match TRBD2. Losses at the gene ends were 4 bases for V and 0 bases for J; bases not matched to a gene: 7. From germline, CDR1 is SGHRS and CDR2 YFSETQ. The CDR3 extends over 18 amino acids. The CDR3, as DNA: TGCGCCAGCAGCCGGACTAGCGGGGGTTTTAGCTCCTACAATGAGCAGTTCTTC. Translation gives CASSRTSGGFSSYNEQFF.

The CDR3 sequence is CASSQDRAGGNGYTF. The CDR3 nucleotides are TGTGCCAGCAGCCAAGATCGCGCAGGGGGAAATGGCTACACCTTC. The J gene is TRBJ1-2, the V gene TRBV4-2; 7 bases align to TRBD1. CDR3 length equals 15 residues. J was trimmed by 6 bases and V by 0 bases; bases with no gene match: 7. The germline gives CDR1 LGHNA, CDR2 YNFKEQ.

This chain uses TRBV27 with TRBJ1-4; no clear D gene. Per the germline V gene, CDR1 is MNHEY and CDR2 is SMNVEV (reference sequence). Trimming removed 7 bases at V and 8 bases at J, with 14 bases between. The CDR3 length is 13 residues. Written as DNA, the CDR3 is TGTGCCAGCACCCCGCGGGGTGGGGAAAAACTGTTTTTT. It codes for CASTPRGGEKLFF.

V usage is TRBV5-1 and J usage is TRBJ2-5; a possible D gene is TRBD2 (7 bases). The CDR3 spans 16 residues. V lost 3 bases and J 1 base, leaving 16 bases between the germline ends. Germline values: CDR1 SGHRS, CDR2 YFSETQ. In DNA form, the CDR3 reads TGCGCCAGCAGCTCGCTCCGAAGGGGGGGCCAAGAGACCCAGTACTTC. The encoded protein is CASSSLRRGGQETQYF.